A single sample is the source of the 9 T cell receptor beta chains below, sequenced in a study of shared T cell receptors in the human thymus. TCRdb keeps only in-frame clones here, not all; method: immunoSEQ multiplex PCR. The sample carries roughly 710,000 clones, approximately 85% recorded once. The data also belong to a second study, concerning human thymus T cells.

The sample consisted of thymocytes. The receptors originated from a girl less than two years old with a congenital heart defect.

The genes are TRBV6-4 and TRBJ2-1; D is possibly TRBD2 (6 bases). This CDR3 has 17 residues. Germline loops: CDR1 MRHNA, CDR2 SNTAGT. Trimming left V 3 bases short and J 0 bases short, with 15 bases between. Here the CDR3 DNA reads TGTGCCAGCAGTGATTTGGGGGGTCTTAGCTCCTACAATGAGCAGTTCTTC. This gives the protein CASSDLGGLSSYNEQFF.

The genes are TRBV5-1 and TRBJ1-5, with D possibly being TRBD1 (6 bases). Trimming left V 4 bases short and J 3 bases short, with 20 bases between. Germline-derived CDR1 and CDR2 are SGHRS and YFSETQ. The CDR3 length is 17 residues. The CDR3 is CASSASGGDTLNQPQHF. CDR3 DNA sequence: TGCGCCAGCAGCGCGAGCGGTGGGGACACACTCAATCAGCCCCAGCATTTT.

The genes are TRBV2 and TRBJ2-3; TRBD1 might be the D (5 bases). Germline values: CDR1 SNHLY, CDR2 FYNNEI. V dropped 9 bases and J dropped 5 bases, with 18 bases sitting between them. The CDR3 has 14 amino acids. The CDR3 sequence is CARRRQGKEDTQYF. CDR3 nucleotide sequence: TGTGCCAGGCGCAGGCAGGGTAAGGAAGATACGCAGTATTTT.

This chain uses TRBV14 with TRBJ2-7; maybe TRBD1 (5 bases). Trimming removed 2 bases at V and 3 bases at J, with 8 bases between. Germline V gene sequence: CDR1 SGHDN, CDR2 FVKESK. The CDR3 length is 13 residues. The CDR3 here is CASSQQGFYEQYF. CDR3 DNA: TGTGCCAGCAGCCAACAGGGTTTCTACGAGCAGTACTTC.

This rearrangement joins TRBV11-2 to TRBJ2-7, with a weak D call TRBD1 (6 bases). Trimming left V 2 bases short and J 3 bases short, with 14 bases between. The CDR3 extends over 15 amino acids. Germline V gene sequence: CDR1 SGHAT, CDR2 FQNNGV. This chain's CDR3 is CASSLPRGHHYEQYF. As DNA, the CDR3 is TGTGCCAGCAGCTTACCACGGGGACATCACTACGAGCAGTACTTC.

This clone showed up just once. This rearrangement joins TRBV4-3 to TRBJ1-4, with D unclear. This CDR3 has 15 residues. V lost 2 bases and J lost 8, with 15 bases in between. Germline lookup yields CDR1 LGHNA and CDR2 YSLEER. The CDR3 bases are TGCGCCAGCAGCCAACGCGGGATATTTAGCGAAAAACTGTTTTTT. This gives the protein CASSQRGIFSEKLFF.

The V and J genes are TRBV28 and TRBJ1-2; TRBD1 agrees at 9 bases. Germline trimming cut 5 bases from V and 8 bases from J; bases unmatched to any gene: 12. The CDR3 has 15 amino acids. Germline-derived CDR1 and CDR2 are MDHEN and SYDVKM. CDR3 loop: CASSPPGDRAEGYTF. CDR3 in DNA: TGTGCCAGCAGTCCACCGGGGGACAGGGCCGAGGGCTACACCTTC.

J is TRBJ2-7 and V is TRBV11-2; D is unresolved. Trimming took off 0 bases at V and 2 bases at J, with 14 bases between the two ends. The germline gives CDR1 SGHAT, CDR2 FQNNGV. The CDR3 is made up of 16 amino acids. CDR3 amino acids: CASSLELSGTTYEQYF. Here the CDR3 DNA reads TGTGCCAGCAGCTTAGAGTTGTCAGGAACGACCTACGAGCAGTACTTC.

This chain links TRBV7-2 with TRBJ1-5; no reliable D call. Germline CDR1 and CDR2: SGHTA and FQGNSA. This CDR3 spans 15 amino acids. Trimming took 5 bases from V and 2 from J, leaving 13 bases between them. CDR3 amino acids: CASSAGSRGNQPQHF. The DNA of the CDR3 is TGTGCCAGCAGCGCGGGTAGTCGAGGCAATCAGCCCCAGCATTTT.